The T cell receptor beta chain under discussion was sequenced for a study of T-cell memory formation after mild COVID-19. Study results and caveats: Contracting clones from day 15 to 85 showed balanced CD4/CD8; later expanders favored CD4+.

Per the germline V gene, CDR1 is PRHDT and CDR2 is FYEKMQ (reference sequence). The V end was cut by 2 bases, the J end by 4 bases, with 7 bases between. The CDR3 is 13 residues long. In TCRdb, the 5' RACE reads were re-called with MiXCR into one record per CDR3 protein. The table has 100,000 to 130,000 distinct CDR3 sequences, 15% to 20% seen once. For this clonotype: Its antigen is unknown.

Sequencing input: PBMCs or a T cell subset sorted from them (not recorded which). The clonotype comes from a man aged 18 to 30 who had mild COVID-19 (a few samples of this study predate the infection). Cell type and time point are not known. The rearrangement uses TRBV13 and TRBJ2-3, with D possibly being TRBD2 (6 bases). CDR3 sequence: CASSLSGPDTQYF. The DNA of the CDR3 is TGTGCCAGCAGCTTAAGCGGGCCAGATACGCAGTATTTT.